This TCR beta chain originates from a study of metastatic and nonmetastatic thyroid tumors. At the level of the study: The authors compared repertoires across blood and tumor or nodule tissue from malignant and benign thyroid patients.

TCRdb reprocessed the PCR reads using MiXCR. This sample carries 30,000 to 35,000 clones, around a sixth of them seen once, and the ten largest clones take 6.9%. A remark on this clone: Its target is not known.

Overall study findings and caveats: A significant increase in TCR beta diversity was reportedly seen in malignant thyroid tumors relative to benign nodules, in blood and tumor.

V was clipped by 0 bases and J by 10 bases; unmatched bases: 9. The CDR3 length is 16 residues. Germline CDR1 and CDR2: SGHAT and FQNNGV. Thyroid surgery was performed in patients who had received no treatment beforehand. This clonotype was obtained from a female donor with papillary thyroid cancer or a benign thyroid nodule (not recorded which). Some clones in this sample may be carry-over from other donors' samples. The rearrangement links TRBV11-2 to TRBJ2-1; TRBD2 matches at 10 bases. Sequencing input: blood. CDR3 coding DNA: TGTGCCAGCAGCTTAGAAGCGGCTAGCGGGGGCGGGGAGCAGTTCTTC. It specifies CASSLEAASGGGEQFF.